The rows below give T cell receptor beta chains drawn from one sample of a study of cytomegalovirus exposure and HLA in healthy donors. Clones were sequenced by immunoSEQ multiplex PCR, and TCRdb holds only the in-frame ones, with some missing. This sample yields 100,000 to 150,000 clones, of which 74% are seen a single time; around 4% belongs to the top ten. The sample was PBMCs. These receptors were taken from a man aged 40-49 years in good health and CMV-seropositive. Each CDR3 is given with its conserved first and last residue. D genes are given only for firm matches. Some rows have no size entry. The others give once, few or many, or a class for an expanded clone.

clone size	V gene	D gene	J gene	CDR3 protein	CDR3 DNA
.	TRBV6-5	TRBD2	TRBJ2-7	CASSSGTRGFRQYF	TGTGCCAGCAGTTCCGGGACTAGAGGTTTCAGGCAGTACTTC
.	TRBV7-6	TRBD2	TRBJ2-1	CASSLGGTSREQFF	TGTGCCAGCAGCTTAGGAGGGACTAGTCGTGAGCAGTTCTTC
.	TRBV5-1	.	TRBJ2-1	CASSPQGRGTNEQFF	TGCGCCAGCAGCCCACAGGGAAGGGGGACCAATGAGCAGTTCTTC
.	TRBV10-2	.	TRBJ1-1	CASSEWAEGVGENTEAFF	TGCGCCAGCAGTGAGTGGGCGGAAGGGGTCGGTGAGAACACTGAAGCTTTCTTT
once	TRBV10-1	.	TRBJ2-7	CASTEGDEQYF	TGCGCCAGCACCGAGGGGGACGAGCAGTACTTC
once	TRBV5-5	.	TRBJ1-5	CASSFGSNQPQHF	TGTGCCAGCAGCTTCGGTAGCAATCAGCCCCAGCATTTT
.	TRBV6-1	TRBD1	TRBJ2-5	CASSDRGLRTQYF	TGTGCCAGCAGTGATAGGGGGCTTCGGACCCAGTACTTC
.	TRBV4-1	TRBD1	TRBJ1-1	CASSQDTAGTGYTEAFF	TGCGCCAGCAGCCAAGATACCGCCGGGACAGGCTACACTGAAGCTTTCTTT
.	TRBV7-8	TRBD1	TRBJ2-5	CASSLSLGTEETQYF	TGTGCCAGCAGCTTATCTTTAGGGACAGAAGAGACCCAGTACTTC
.	TRBV4-2	TRBD1	TRBJ2-5	CASSQETGTGQETQYF	TGTGCCAGCAGCCAAGAAACCGGGACAGGCCAAGAGACCCAGTACTTC
.	TRBV28	TRBD1	TRBJ2-7	CASSRTGGPYEQYF	TGTGCCAGCAGTCGGACAGGGGGCCCCTACGAGCAGTACTTC
.	TRBV30	.	TRBJ2-7	CAWTKTAYEQYF	TGTGCCTGGACTAAGACAGCCTACGAGCAGTACTTC
.	TRBV29-1	.	TRBJ1-6	CSVYYGDTRGFHNSPLHF	TGCAGCGTTTATTATGGGGACACTAGAGGGTTTCATAATTCACCCCTCCACTTT
.	TRBV11-2	.	TRBJ1-1	CASINLLGRRSQSEAFF	TGTGCCAGCATCAACCTCCTGGGCAGAAGGTCCCAATCGGAAGCTTTCTTT
.	TRBV5-1	.	TRBJ1-1	CASSLEGGQNTEAFF	TGCGCCAGCAGCTTGGAGGGAGGCCAGAACACTGAAGCTTTCTTT
once	TRBV9	TRBD1	TRBJ2-5	CASTRTGGSGETQYF	TGTGCCAGCACCCGAACAGGGGGCAGCGGAGAGACCCAGTACTTC
.	TRBV18	TRBD1	TRBJ1-4	CASSPPGQGAGMTRKLFF	TGTGCCAGCTCACCACCGGGACAGGGGGCGGGGATGACTCGAAAACTGTTTTTT
.	TRBV7-2	.	TRBJ2-7	CASTRGSKSSYEQYF	TGTGCCAGCACCCGGGGTAGCAAGAGCTCCTACGAGCAGTACTTC
.	TRBV6-5	TRBD1	TRBJ2-7	CASSLGTGTYEQYF	TGTGCCAGCAGCCTAGGGACAGGTACCTACGAGCAGTACTTC
.	TRBV5-1	.	TRBJ2-7	CASSPSRDSYEQYF	TGCGCCAGCAGCCCATCCAGGGACTCCTACGAGCAGTACTTC
.	TRBV27	.	TRBJ1-1	CASSLGGATEAFF	TGTGCCAGCAGTTTAGGGGGGGCCACTGAAGCTTTCTTT
once	TRBV28	TRBD2	TRBJ2-1	CASSLQTSGSRFNEQFF	TGTGCCAGCAGTTTGCAGACTAGCGGGAGTCGCTTTAATGAGCAGTTCTTC
.	TRBV19	TRBD1	TRBJ2-3	CASSSGQGHTDTQYF	TGTGCCAGTAGTAGCGGACAGGGACACACAGATACGCAGTATTTT
.	TRBV20-1	.	TRBJ2-5	CSVARETQYF	TGCAGTGTGGCGAGGGAGACCCAGTACTTC
.	TRBV28	TRBD1	TRBJ1-2	CASSLFLPDRGQGYTF	TGTGCCAGCAGTTTATTCCTACCCGACAGGGGGCAAGGCTACACCTTC
.	TRBV5-1	.	TRBJ2-7	CASSTDSYEQYF	TGCGCCAGCAGCACTGACTCCTACGAGCAGTACTTC
.	TRBV29-1	.	TRBJ1-2	CSVPRASDSLGGYTF	TGCAGCGTCCCTCGCGCTTCGGACAGTCTCGGGGGCTACACCTTC
.	TRBV29-1	.	TRBJ2-3	CSVGSGSSADTQYF	TGCAGCGTTGGTTCAGGGTCTAGTGCAGATACGCAGTATTTT
.	TRBV28	TRBD1	TRBJ1-1	CASSFGTGGKGNTEAFF	TGTGCCAGCAGTTTTGGGACAGGGGGCAAAGGGAACACTGAAGCTTTCTTT
few	TRBV19	.	TRBJ1-1	CASSMYSNTEAFF	TGTGCCAGTAGTATGTACTCGAACACTGAAGCTTTCTTT
few	TRBV28	TRBD1	TRBJ2-7	CASSLARTGVYEQYF	TGTGCCAGCAGTTTGGCGCGGACAGGGGTTTACGAGCAGTACTTC
.	TRBV30	.	TRBJ2-5	CAWSRKETAQETQYF	TGTGCCTGGAGCCGAAAGGAAACAGCCCAAGAGACCCAGTACTTC
.	TRBV18	.	TRBJ2-3	CASSPPADTQYF	TGTGCCAGCTCTCCGCCAGCAGATACGCAGTATTTT
few	TRBV15	.	TRBJ1-1	CATSRDTAQTEAFF	TGTGCCACCAGCAGAGATACGGCACAGACTGAAGCTTTCTTT
.	TRBV29-1	TRBD1	TRBJ1-2	CSVSPGQGDYGYTF	TGCAGCGTTTCTCCGGGACAGGGGGACTATGGCTACACCTTC
.	TRBV6-1	.	TRBJ1-5	CASSLRGANQPQHF	TGTGCCAGCAGCCTTCGTGGGGCCAATCAGCCCCAGCATTTT
.	TRBV2	TRBD2	TRBJ2-1	CASLELAGVSNEQFF	TGTGCCAGCCTGGAGCTAGCGGGAGTATCCAATGAGCAGTTCTTC
.	TRBV29-1	.	TRBJ2-2	CSVEVQNTGELFF	TGCAGCGTTGAAGTACAGAACACCGGGGAGCTGTTTTTT
.	TRBV21-1	.	TRBJ1-5	CASSKRGQAPGQPQHF	TGTGCCAGCAGCAAAAGGGGTCAGGCTCCAGGCCAGCCCCAGCATTTT
.	TRBV6-6	.	TRBJ1-3	CASRGDLTGNTIYF	TGTGCCAGCAGGGGGGACTTAACGGGAAACACCATATATTTT
few	TRBV7-8	TRBD1	TRBJ2-7	CASSFDRGPSYEQYF	TGTGCCAGCAGCTTCGACAGGGGGCCGTCCTACGAGCAGTACTTC
once	TRBV5-8	.	TRBJ1-1	CASSLDRPIEMNTEAFF	TGTGCCAGCAGCTTGGACAGGCCAATCGAGATGAACACTGAAGCTTTCTTT